The source of this T cell receptor (beta chain) is a study of T-cell reconstitution after alpha-beta-depleted transplantation in children. Preparation of the TCRbeta library used unique molecular identifiers. TCRdb ran MiXCR on the PCR reads and lists one entry per CDR3 protein. The repertoire holds 800,000 to 1,000,000 distinct CDR3 sequences, with 25% to 30% as singletons. The V gene's germline CDR1 is LNHNV and CDR2 YYDKDF (reference sequence). The CDR3 runs 17 residues. Trimming took 4 bases from V and 4 from J, leaving 22 bases between them. The study, taken as a whole, reports: About two months after transplant, alpha-beta T cells reportedly came from several hundred expanded graft clones. Some patients showed high day-60 TCRbeta diversity, which derived from surviving recipient T cells and thymic progenitors. A year post-transplant, T-cell counts and diversity derived mostly from newly produced T cells.

Concerning this clonotype itself: Its antigen is undetermined.

The V gene is TRBV15, the J gene TRBJ1-1; D is undetermined. The specimen was PBMCs, mostly from graft donor cells, collected 360 days after TCRalphabeta/CD19-depleted stem cell transplant. This sequence originates from a boy under two years old who had a stem cell transplant for SCID, so the T cells may come from the graft donor. CDR3 region: CATSKDGSSGYGTEAFF. CDR3 in DNA: TGTGCCACCAGCAAGGACGGGTCCTCGGGATACGGCACTGAAGCTTTCTTT.